The 15 T cell receptor beta chains reported below all come from one sample, sequenced in a study of tumor-infiltrating lymphocytes in oesophageal squamous cell carcinoma. One entry per CDR3 protein, called by TCRdb with MiXCR from the PCR reads. The repertoire holds roughly 21,000 distinct CDR3 sequences, 36% seen once, with 9% to 13% in the top ten. Sequences were obtained from esophageal tumor tissue. Receptors were obtained from a male donor with esophageal squamous cell carcinoma.

This clonotype was detected ten times or more. V usage is TRBV7-2 and J usage is TRBJ2-3; TRBD1 matches at 7 bases. The CDR3 spans 16 residues. Germline V CDR1 and CDR2: SGHTA, FQGNSA. The V and J ends lost 5 bases and 0 bases, in that order; junction bases with no gene match: 8. This CDR3 reads CASSPRQGGSTDTQYF. The CDR3 DNA reads TGTGCCAGCAGCCCCCGACAGGGTGGGAGCACAGATACGCAGTATTTT.

The chain combines TRBV7-3 with TRBJ2-1; 7 bases fit TRBD1. J lost 2 bases, V lost 5 bases, and 6 bases had no gene match. CDR3 length equals 15 residues. CDR1 is SGHTA and CDR2 is FQGTGA in the germline V gene. CDR3 sequence: CASSQGQGAYNEQFF. CDR3 bases: TGTGCCAGCAGCCAGGGGCAGGGGGCCTACAATGAGCAGTTCTTC.

This clonotype was detected only a few times. A much larger clonotype is one base distant, so this may be a read error. This rearrangement joins TRBV5-6 to TRBJ2-1, with TRBD2 identical over 14 bases. The ends lost 4 bases at V and 10 bases at J; junction bases unmatched: 7. Germline V gives CDR1 SGHDT, CDR2 YYEEEE. The CDR3 contains 15 residues. As DNA, the CDR3 is TGTGCCAGCAGCCCCGTGGGACTAGCGGGAGTCGAGCAGTTCTTC. Encoded protein: CASSPVGLAGVEQFF.

The table lists this clonotype with many counts. This rearrangement joins TRBV5-3 to TRBJ2-5, with D perhaps TRBD2 (6 bases). TRBV5-3 is an open reading frame whose function is uncertain. The CDR3 contains 16 residues. With 1 base removed from V and 0 bases from J, the gap between germline ends came to 13 bases. In DNA, the CDR3 is TGTGCCAGAAGCTTGCTCGAGGCGGGGAACCAAGAGACCCAGTACTTC. Translating gives CARSLLEAGNQETQYF.

V is TRBV11-2 and J is TRBJ2-2; 10 bases agree with TRBD1. This CDR3 is built from 17 residues. Trimming at V came to 7 bases and at J to 4 bases, leaving 12 bases not matched to a gene. Germline CDR1 SGHAT, CDR2 FQNNGV. DNA for the CDR3: TGTGCCAGCACCAGTCTAGGACAGGGGGACCCCACCGGGGAGCTGTTTTTT. Its protein product is CASTSLGQGDPTGELFF.

This clonotype showed up many times. The V call is TRBV7-2, the J call TRBJ1-5, with D hard to call. The CDR3 covers 13 residues. The V gene lost 1 base and the J gene lost 5 bases, with 6 bases spanning the gap. The germline gives CDR1 SGHTA, CDR2 FQGNSA. CDR3 region: CASSLVVYQPQHF. CDR3 sequence (DNA): TGTGCCAGCAGCTTAGTTGTTTATCAGCCCCAGCATTTT.

As to this clonotype: The DNA is left out, because the CDR3 cannot be placed on it with certainty; the CDR3 is given as TCRdb lists it. The chain carries TRBV7-3 and TRBJ2-6; the D call TRBD1 from the table was never checked on the DNA. The CDR3 has 18 residues if both end residues are counted. The germline V gene encodes CDR1 SGHTA and CDR2 FQGTGA. CDR3 protein: CASSQGDSAGILWLHLRF.

This clonotype is classed as medium-sized. The gene calls are TRBV12-3 or TRBV12-4 and TRBJ1-1; 9 bases are a match to TRBD1. The CDR3 extends over 12 amino acids. J was trimmed by 10 bases and V by 5 bases; bases with no gene match: 5. The CDR3 DNA follows: TGTGCCAGCAGTCCGGGACAGGGTAGAGCTTTCTTT. Translation: CASSPGQGRAFF.

This clonotype occurred many times. The rearrangement links TRBV7-8 to TRBJ1-1, with D perhaps matching TRBD1 (6 bases). CDR1 is SGHVS and CDR2 is FQNEAQ in the germline V gene. The CDR3 totals 14 residues. The V and J ends lost 2 bases and 1 base respectively, with 8 bases between them. CDR3: CASSLIQGNTEAFF. Here the CDR3 DNA reads TGTGCCAGCAGCTTAATACAGGGGAACACTGAAGCTTTCTTT.

To note about this clonotype: The CDR3 end shows no conserved phenylalanine or tryptophan, and so a read error is likely. The chain recombines TRBV7-2 with TRBJ2-3; 7 nucleotides align to TRBD2. Germline V gene data show CDR1 as SGHTA and CDR2 as FQGNSA. V trimming: 3 bases; J trimming: 11 bases; junction bases outside the gene matches: 14. The CDR3 is made up of 15 amino acids. CDR3 region: CASSFFERGNYEQYL. CDR3 DNA sequence: TGTGCCAGCAGCTTTTTTGAGCGGGGCAACTACGAGCAGTATCTT.

This clonotype was observed many times. The chain links TRBV4-3 to TRBJ2-6, with a tentative D call TRBD2 (6 bases). V was shortened by 3 bases and J by 2 bases, with 17 bases between the two germline ends. The CDR3 sequence is 18 residues long. In germline, CDR1 is LGHNA, CDR2 YSLEER. In DNA, the CDR3 is TGCGCCAGCAGCCATACGGGGGACCTTTTAACTGGGGCCAACGTCCTGACTTTC. It is translated as CASSHTGDLLTGANVLTF.

This clonotype has at least ten counts. The rearrangement links TRBV6-1 to TRBJ1-1, with 9 bases lining up with TRBD1. V shed 6 bases, J shed 4 bases, and the junction held 6 bases outside the gene matches. The CDR3 contains 14 residues. The germline gives CDR1 MNHNS, CDR2 SASEGT. Here the CDR3 DNA reads TGTGCCAGCAGGGACAGGGGTGGCGCCACTGAAGCTTTCTTT. Residues: CASRDRGGATEAFF.

The V and J genes are TRBV7-6 and TRBJ2-1; TRBD2 aligns across 8 bases. J was trimmed by 3 bases and V by 5 bases; bases with no gene match: 9. CDR3 length equals 16 residues. The germline V gene has CDR1 SGHVS and CDR2 FNYEAQ. CDR3 nucleotide sequence: TGTGCCAGCAGCCAGATCGGCGGGGGGTTCTACAATGAGCAGTTCTTC. This sequence encodes CASSQIGGGFYNEQFF.

This clonotype has just one count. The V gene is TRBV6-1, the J gene TRBJ1-1, with D possibly matching TRBD1 (5 bases). Germline loops: CDR1 MNHNS, CDR2 SASEGT. The CDR3 has 17 amino acids. Trimming took off 4 bases at V and 4 bases at J, with 22 bases between the two ends. CDR3 sequence (DNA): TGTGCCAGCAGTGCGGTGTCAGGGAGACCTTGCAGCACTGAAGCTTTCTTT. This sequence encodes CASSAVSGRPCSTEAFF.

This clonotype occurred many times. This chain joins TRBV24-1 and TRBJ2-5, with 10 bases that match TRBD1. Germline V lookup: CDR1 KGHDR, CDR2 SFDVKD. The CDR3 has 16 amino acids. V was clipped by 3 bases and J by 4 bases; unmatched bases: 7. The CDR3 spells CATSDPGQGSPETQYF. DNA for the CDR3: TGTGCCACCAGTGATCCGGGACAGGGGAGTCCAGAGACCCAGTACTTC.